The subject of this entry is one T cell receptor (beta chain). Its matching antigen is unknown. The data were obtained in a study of cytomegalovirus exposure and HLA in healthy donors. Study-wide results and limits: In a later analysis, productive TCRs from donors in an Asian-associated ancestry cluster reportedly carried fewer N-insertions than the cohort mean. Overall, about 160 TCR beta chains were annotated as cytomegalovirus-associated. The sole available immune exposure information was CMV serostatus.

The PCR employed 60 Vbeta primers together with 13 Jbeta primers. Data came from immunoSEQ multiplex PCR; TCRdb stores just in-frame clones and leaves some out. The repertoire holds 100,000 to 150,000 clones, with approximately 80% as singletons. CDR1 is SNHLY, CDR2 FYNNEI, per germline. The CDR3 extends over 11 amino acids. V was cut by 4 bases and J by 6 bases, with 7 bases left in between. The receptor was derived from a woman in her thirties or forties in good health and CMV-seronegative. The chain has TRBV2 and TRBJ2-7; D gene ambiguous. The sequenced sample consisted of PBMCs. CDR3 DNA: TGTGCCAGCAGTGGACTGGGCGAGCAGTACTTC. It encodes CASSGLGEQYF. The whole variable domain, remainder taken from reference TRBV2 and TRBJ2-7, is EPEVTQTPSHQVTQMGQEVILRCVPISNHLYFYWYRQILGQKVEFLVSFYNNEISEKSEIFDDQFSVERPDGSNFTLKIRSTKLEDSAMYFCASSGLGEQYFGPGTRLTVT.